A selection of T cell receptor beta chains follows, all from one sample in a study of shared clonotypes between healthy human individuals. Sequencing was performed with immunoSEQ multiplex PCR; in TCRdb, only in-frame clones are kept and a portion is missing. The repertoire holds about 2.4 million clones, about 92% seen once, with more than 0.12% in the top ten. Material: naive CD4+ T cells sorted from blood. The receptors were gathered from a man aged 18 to 29 in good health. The CDR3 runs from the conserved cysteine through the conserved F or W. The order of the fields is D gene, V gene, J gene, clone size, CDR3 DNA, CDR3 protein. The D gene is left open where the match is weak. Expanded clones get a size class; other rows say once, few or many, or leave the size out.

d_call: -
v_call: TRBV15
j_call: TRBJ2-1
clone_size: -
cdr3_nt: TGTGCCACCAGCAGAGATGTACAGGGAGACCAGTTCTTC
cdr3_aa: CATSRDVQGDQFF

d_call: -
v_call: TRBV30
j_call: TRBJ1-1
clone_size: -
cdr3_nt: TGTGCCTGGGACCCGGACGGATACACTGAAGCTTTCTTT
cdr3_aa: CAWDPDGYTEAFF

d_call: TRBD1
v_call: TRBV6-1
j_call: TRBJ2-5
clone_size: -
cdr3_nt: TGTGCCAGCCGGACAGGGGGTTTTCAAGAGACCCAGTACTTC
cdr3_aa: CASRTGGFQETQYF

d_call: -
v_call: TRBV6-6
j_call: TRBJ1-4
clone_size: -
cdr3_nt: TGTGCCAGCAGCGGAGAAAAACTGTTTTTT
cdr3_aa: CASSGEKLFF

d_call: TRBD1
v_call: TRBV2
j_call: TRBJ2-3
clone_size: -
cdr3_nt: TGTGCCAGCAGTGTGGGGACAGGGGGTGTAAATACGCAGTATTTT
cdr3_aa: CASSVGTGGVNTQYF

d_call: TRBD2
v_call: TRBV11-2
j_call: TRBJ2-3
clone_size: once
cdr3_nt: TGTGCCAGCAGCTTTAGCGGGGTAATCACAGATACGCAGTATTTT
cdr3_aa: CASSFSGVITDTQYF

d_call: TRBD2
v_call: TRBV6-5
j_call: TRBJ2-7
clone_size: -
cdr3_nt: TGTGCCAGCAGTCAAGCGGGAGGGCGATACGAGCAGTACTTC
cdr3_aa: CASSQAGGRYEQYF

d_call: -
v_call: TRBV30
j_call: TRBJ1-4
clone_size: few
cdr3_nt: TGTGCCTGTCTGGTTGGGGATGAAAAACTGTTTTTT
cdr3_aa: CACLVGDEKLFF

d_call: -
v_call: TRBV2
j_call: TRBJ1-6
clone_size: -
cdr3_nt: TGTGCCAGCAAATTGGGGCCGCCTAGTTCACCCCTCCACTTT
cdr3_aa: CASKLGPPSSPLHF

d_call: -
v_call: TRBV9
j_call: TRBJ1-5
clone_size: -
cdr3_nt: TGTGCCAGCAGCGTAGATGCAGGGGACAATCAGCCCCAGCATTTT
cdr3_aa: CASSVDAGDNQPQHF

d_call: TRBD1
v_call: TRBV5-6
j_call: TRBJ1-2
clone_size: -
cdr3_nt: TGTGCCAGCAGCTTGGGACAGGGAGCAAGGTACTATGGCTACACCTTC
cdr3_aa: CASSLGQGARYYGYTF

d_call: -
v_call: TRBV11-2
j_call: TRBJ2-5
clone_size: -
cdr3_nt: TGTGCCAGCAGCTTAGGACTGCAAGAGACCCAGTACTTC
cdr3_aa: CASSLGLQETQYF

d_call: -
v_call: TRBV5-8
j_call: TRBJ1-1
clone_size: -
cdr3_nt: TGTGCCAGCAGCGCCTTTGGCGGGCAACCTGAAGCTTTCTTT
cdr3_aa: CASSAFGGQPEAFF

d_call: -
v_call: TRBV30
j_call: TRBJ2-3
clone_size: -
cdr3_nt: TGTGCCTGGAGTGTACAGAGGGGTGGTGCAGATACGCAGTATTTT
cdr3_aa: CAWSVQRGGADTQYF

d_call: TRBD2
v_call: TRBV5-1
j_call: TRBJ2-7
clone_size: -
cdr3_nt: TGCGCCAGCAGCTTCCCCGGGACTAACGGCGAGCAGTACTTC
cdr3_aa: CASSFPGTNGEQYF

d_call: -
v_call: TRBV9
j_call: TRBJ2-3
clone_size: -
cdr3_nt: TGTGCCAGCAGCGTAGGTCCAGGAACAACAACAGATACGCAGTATTTT
cdr3_aa: CASSVGPGTTTDTQYF